Here is one TCR beta chain with its context. Measured with immunoSEQ multiplex PCR; TCRdb has only the in-frame clones, and not every one. Here the sample spans around 150,000 clones, 80% to 95% being singletons. CDR3 length: 14 residues. Germline V gene data show CDR1 as MNHEY and CDR2 as SVGAGI. V lost 6 bases and J lost 7, with 13 bases in between. Doses given second, at about 4 or about 12 weeks, were pooled. The data originate from a study of T cell responses to AZD1222 COVID-19 vaccine. The chain recombines TRBV6-5 with TRBJ1-6; tentative D call: TRBD1 (6 bases). This material consisted of peripheral blood, taken 28 days after the second AZD1222 dose. This clonotype was obtained from an adult who received the AZD1222 COVID-19 vaccine. The CDR3 here is CASRPGHQNSPLHF. CDR3 coding DNA: TGTGCCAGCAGACCGGGACATCAGAATTCACCCCTCCACTTT.